These 16 T cell receptor beta chains were all obtained from the same sample, sequenced in a study of shared clonotypes between healthy human individuals. As defined, naive CD8 cells were CD45RO-negative and positively selected for CCR7, with terminally differentiated effector memory CD45RA+ cells excluded. The data were produced by immunoSEQ multiplex PCR, yet TCRdb's version contains in-frame clones alone and is incomplete. This sample yields about 2 million clones, of which about 95% are seen a single time; approximately 1.2% belongs to the top ten. Material for sequencing was naive CD8+ T cells sorted from blood. These receptors originate from a man aged 18 to 35 in good health.

The rearrangement joins TRBV6-1 to TRBJ1-4; D is uncertain. CDR3 length: 16 residues. Between the trimmed V and J ends, which lost 0 bases and 3 bases, there was a span of 11 bases. CDR1 and CDR2 (germline): MNHNS, SASEGT. CDR3 DNA: TGTGCCAGCAGTGAAGCCGGGGAGGGAGCTAATGAAAAACTGTTTTTT. It specifies CASSEAGEGANEKLFF.

As regards this clone: Other DNA sequences in this specimen translate into the identical CDR3. The chain has TRBV27 and TRBJ1-6; no clear D gene. In germline, CDR1 is MNHEY, CDR2 SMNVEV (reference sequence). CDR3 length equals 12 residues. The ends were cut back, 4 bases at V and 9 bases at J, with 7 bases in the middle. CDR3 nucleotide sequence: TGTGCCAGCAGTTCCCGGGGTTCACCCCTCCACTTT. Residues: CASSSRGSPLHF.

Note on this clone: The sample holds other DNA sequences that translate to the same CDR3. The V gene is TRBV7-9, the J gene TRBJ1-1; TRBD1 matches at 7 bases. The germline gives CDR1 SEHNR, CDR2 FQNEAQ (reference sequence). The CDR3 sequence is 14 residues long. V lost 1 base, J lost 5 bases, and 4 bases stayed unmatched. CDR3 loop: CASSLGQGVTEAFF. The CDR3, as DNA: TGTGCCAGCAGCTTAGGACAGGGTGTTACTGAAGCTTTCTTT.

The rearrangement joins TRBV29-1 to TRBJ2-1; 10 nucleotides match TRBD2. The CDR3 runs to 15 residues. Trimming cost V 6 bases and J 4 bases; bases outside gene matches: 9. Looked up from germline, CDR1 is SQVTM and CDR2 is ANQGSEA. CDR3 sequence (DNA): TGCAGCGTGCTCGTAGCGGGGGGAGGGTACAATGAGCAGTTCTTC. Translation gives CSVLVAGGGYNEQFF.

The chain combines TRBV2 with TRBJ2-7, with D possibly TRBD2 on 6 matching bases. There are 13 residues in the CDR3. V was shortened by 7 bases and J by 6 bases, with 16 bases between the two germline ends. Germline assignment: CDR1 SNHLY and CDR2 FYNNEI. CDR3 residues: CASKLARDPEQYF. CDR3 DNA sequence: TGTGCCAGCAAGCTAGCGAGAGACCCCGAGCAGTACTTC. The whole variable domain, filled in from reference TRBV2 and TRBJ2-7, reads EPEVTQTPSHQVTQMGQEVILRCVPISNHLYFYWYRQILGQKVEFLVSFYNNEISEKSEIFDDQFSVERPDGSNFTLKIRSTKLEDSAMYFCASKLARDPEQYFGPGTRLTVT.

Details on this clone: The identical CDR3 is also encoded by other nucleotide sequences in the sample. The chain is built from TRBV7-9 and TRBJ1-5; D call uncertain. Trimming took 1 base from V and 2 from J, leaving 6 bases between them. This CDR3 spans 14 amino acids. From germline, CDR1 is SEHNR and CDR2 FQNEAQ (reference sequence). In DNA form, the CDR3 reads TGTGCCAGCAGCTTAGGGTTCGGCAATCAGCCCCAGCATTTT. Translation: CASSLGFGNQPQHF.

The chain is built from TRBV5-4 and TRBJ2-7, with 8 bases that match TRBD1. The CDR3 covers 18 residues. With V trimmed by 4 bases and J by 2 bases, 17 bases remained unmatched. CDR1 is SGHNT and CDR2 is YYREEE in the germline V gene (reference sequence). CDR3 residues: CASSMAGSRWTGPYEQYF. Written as DNA, the CDR3 is TGTGCCAGCAGCATGGCGGGGAGTAGGTGGACAGGGCCCTACGAGCAGTACTTC. Variable domain in full (rest from reference TRBV5-4 and TRBJ2-7): ETGVTQSPTHLIKTRGQQVTLRCSSQSGHNTVSWYQQALGQGPQFIFQYYREEENGRGNFPPRFSGLQFPNYSSELNVNALELDDSALYLCASSMAGSRWTGPYEQYFGPGTRLTVT.

The CDR3 DNA follows: TGTGCCAGCAGTTTAGGGGCGACCCCCGAGGGGACCCAGTACTTC. Encoded protein: CASSLGATPEGTQYF. The genes are TRBV27 and TRBJ2-5; D may match TRBD1 or TRBD2 (5 bases each). V dropped 2 bases and J dropped 7 bases, with 17 bases sitting between them. This CDR3 is built from 15 residues. Germline assignment: CDR1 MNHEY and CDR2 SMNVEV (reference sequence).

The gene calls are TRBV7-9 and TRBJ2-2, with 10 bases lining up with TRBD2. This CDR3 comprises 16 residues. V shed 6 bases, J shed 7 bases, and the junction held 11 bases outside the gene matches. CDR1 is SEHNR and CDR2 is FQNEAQ in the germline V gene (reference sequence). The CDR3 here is CASRSSAGGPDGELFF. CDR3 nucleotides: TGTGCCAGCAGGTCCTCAGCGGGGGGGCCCGACGGGGAGCTGTTTTTT.

The J gene is TRBJ1-1, the V gene TRBV5-8; 7 bases are shared with TRBD1. CDR3 length: 15 amino acids. The V gene end was trimmed by 4 bases and the J gene end by 1 base; junction bases not matched to a gene: 7. CDR1 and CDR2 (germline): SGHTS, YDEGEE. The CDR3 DNA reads TGTGCCAGCAGCATAACAGGGGCGACGAACACTGAAGCTTTCTTT. As protein: CASSITGATNTEAFF.

This clone was picked up one time. This sample also contains other DNA sequences that code for the same CDR3. The V call is TRBV19, the J call TRBJ1-5, with D maybe TRBD1 (5 bases). The CDR3 has 17 amino acids. Germline-derived CDR1 and CDR2 are LNHDA and SQIVND (reference sequence). Between the trimmed V and J ends, which lost 5 bases and 0 bases, there was a span of 17 bases. The DNA of the CDR3 is TGTGCCAGTAGTCGAGACAGAGAGGGAAGTAGCAATCAGCCCCAGCATTTT. This encodes CASSRDREGSSNQPQHF.

This chain links TRBV25-1 with TRBJ1-6; 8 nucleotides agree with TRBD1. This CDR3 region has 15 residues. CDR1 MGHDK and CDR2 SYGVNS come from the germline V gene. J gave up 0 bases and V 10 bases, and 5 bases lay outside the gene matches. The CDR3 protein is CATSGTGSYNSPLHF. The CDR3 nucleotides read TGTGCCACCTCCGGGACAGGCTCCTATAATTCACCCCTCCACTTT.

The V gene is TRBV6-6, the J gene TRBJ2-3; 7 positions agree with TRBD1. The germline V gene has CDR1 MNHNY and CDR2 SVGAGI (reference sequence). The CDR3 has 15 residues. V lost 2 bases and J lost 0; bases outside the gene matches: 2. The CDR3: CASSYPDRSTDTQYF. The CDR3 nucleotides are TGTGCCAGCAGTTACCCGGACAGGAGCACAGATACGCAGTATTTT.

This clone was detected only once. The chain carries TRBV7-8 and TRBJ2-7; 13 positions agree with TRBD2. The CDR3 extends over 16 amino acids. Per germline, CDR1 SGHVS and CDR2 FQNEAQ. V shed 0 bases, J shed 5 bases, and the junction held 4 bases outside the gene matches. The CDR3 DNA follows: TGTGCCAGCAGCTTAGCGGGGACTAGCGGGATCCACGAGCAGTACTTC. Translating gives CASSLAGTSGIHEQYF.

The CDR3 spells CASSPRDIVSSHNEQFF. As DNA, the CDR3 is TGTGCCAGCAGCCCCCGTGATATTGTCAGTTCCCACAATGAGCAGTTCTTC. V gene TRBV7-9 combines with J gene TRBJ2-1; D is ambiguous. V was clipped by 5 bases and J by 5 bases, with 22 bases between them. Germline CDR1 SEHNR, CDR2 FQNEAQ (reference sequence). This CDR3 region has 17 residues.

J is TRBJ2-3 and V is TRBV27, with 16 bases lining up with TRBD2. The CDR3 loop spans 17 amino acids. J was trimmed by 5 bases and V by 5 bases; bases with no gene match: 7. Germline loops: CDR1 MNHEY, CDR2 SMNVEV (reference sequence). The CDR3 sequence is CASSGTSGRASGDTQYF. CDR3 in DNA: TGTGCCAGCAGTGGGACTAGCGGGAGGGCCTCTGGAGATACGCAGTATTTT.